This T cell receptor (beta chain) was captured by sequencing in a study of early T cells in non-severe SARS-CoV-2 infection (dated by TCRdb to the early 2020s). With respect to the entire study: Because TCR sequencing was done on bulk RNA from unsorted whole blood, the alpha and beta chains could not be paired. The paper as a whole reports these results and caveats: VDJdb matching was skewed toward anti-spike CD8 responses, so virus-specific expansions were likely underestimated and private and CD4 specificities were missed.

A case-control design nested within a healthcare worker cohort in London, UK, was used, with weekly nasopharyngeal swab PCR tests and blood sampling performed. Healthcare workers were recruited during the week of the UK lockdown, between 23 and 31 March 2020, and followed weekly for up to roughly 15 weeks. The library was prepared using 5' RACE. The sample was run on a NextSeq 500. In the TCR library protocol, unique molecular identifiers were attached to individual cDNA molecules to correct for PCR bias and sequencing error. Both TCR alpha and beta chains were sequenced, and tight co-correlation was observed between alpha and beta sequence abundances in each sample. For the original study's pipeline: Decombinator V4 was used to annotate the V gene, J gene and CDR3 of the TCR sequences. Expanded TCRs were defined as changing significantly between any two time points under a Poisson model with p below 0.0001. TCR abundances were normalised to the total number of TCRs sequenced per sample and expressed as counts per million. TRAV1-2 paired with TRAJ12, TRAJ20 or TRAJ33 defined MAIT TCRs, while TRAV10 paired with TRAJ18 defined iNKT TCRs. A search of VDJdb, accessed on 1 November 2021, was run for TCRs annotated to CMV, EBV and SARS-CoV-2, with TCRs annotated for multiple antigens excluded. TCRdb trimmed the raw reads at Q25, called clones with MiXCR and kept productive beta chains. CDR3 protein sequences are deduplicated, and each keeps its most common genes and DNA. The V and J calls here are based on TCRdb, not the publication. This sample gives about 33,000 distinct CDR3 sequences in total; over 4.5% of them show up just once. The top ten clonotypes cover over 12% of the sample.

At least ten counts were recorded for this clonotype. Its cognate antigen has yet to be identified. Base qualities are not recorded, but no much larger clone differs from it by a single base. V is cut by 4 bases and J by 0 bases, and the space between the germline ends is 9 bases. CDR1 and CDR2 were assigned from the germline V gene (reference sequence) as SEHNR and FQNEAQ. There are 15 amino acids in the CDR3, from cysteine to phenylalanine inclusive. Left in the record is the CDR3 DNA by itself, 45 bases read in frame from the first base. The sequenced sample consisted of whole blood. The TCR originated in an adult who was a healthcare worker with PCR-confirmed SARS-CoV-2 infection or an uninfected control (not recorded which). The chain couples TRBV7-9 to TRBJ1-4; TRBD1 is possibly the D segment (5 matching bases). The nucleotides are TGTGCCAGCAGCTCCGGGACGGCAACTAATGAAAAACTGTTTTTT. This encodes CASSSGTATNEKLFF.